One and the same sample provided the 18 T cell receptor beta chains below, sequenced in a study of shared clonotypes between healthy human individuals. Using immunoSEQ multiplex PCR, the repertoire was profiled, and TCRdb retains in-frame clones only, with some absent. The sample lists some 530,000 clones, around four fifths occurring once. The material sequenced was PBMCs. These receptors all stem from a woman aged 40-49 years in good health. Some clones in this sample may be carry-over from other donors' samples.

The chain links TRBV18 to TRBJ1-5; 7 bases match TRBD1. Per the germline V gene, CDR1 is KGHSH and CDR2 is LQKENI. The J segment lost 5 bases and the V segment lost 5 bases, leaving 6 bases of the junction unmatched. This CDR3 is 14 amino acids long. Written as DNA, the CDR3 is TGTGCCAGCTCAACGGGACAGTCCGATCAGCCCCAGCATTTT. It encodes CASSTGQSDQPQHF.

The CDR3 nucleotides are TGTGCCAGCAGCCTGACTAGCGGGAGGGCCTACGAGCAGTACTTC. This gives the protein CASSLTSGRAYEQYF. V is TRBV7-2 and J is TRBJ2-7, with 14 bases fitting TRBD2. Per germline, CDR1 SGHTA and CDR2 FQGNSA. This CDR3 has 15 amino acids. The V gene end was trimmed by 5 bases and the J gene end by 2 bases; junction bases not matched to a gene: 2.

The J gene is TRBJ1-1, the V gene TRBV5-1; maybe TRBD1 (5 bases). CDR1 and CDR2 (germline): SGHRS, YFSETQ. This CDR3 comprises 14 residues. Trimming removed 1 base at V and 4 bases at J, with 11 bases between. The CDR3 here is CASSLWGDGTEAFF. The DNA of the CDR3 is TGCGCCAGCAGCTTGTGGGGGGACGGCACTGAAGCTTTCTTT.

J is TRBJ2-7 and V is TRBV14; 10 bases fit TRBD2. The CDR3 runs to 14 residues. V shed 3 bases and J 7 bases; nucleotides not matched to a gene: 6. Germline V gives CDR1 SGHDN, CDR2 FVKESK. CDR3 nucleotide sequence: TGTGCCAGCAGCCAGGCACTAGCGGGACTTGAGCAGTACTTC. It is translated as CASSQALAGLEQYF.

The chain carries TRBV28 and TRBJ2-7; 7 nucleotides agree with TRBD2. CDR3 size: 17 residues. CDR1 is MDHEN and CDR2 is SYDVKM in the germline V gene. V dropped 2 bases and J dropped 1; count of bases not matched to a gene: 11. The CDR3 DNA reads as TGTGCCAGCAGTTTAGGGGAGTGGCGCGGGAGTTCCTACGAGCAGTACTTC. Encoded protein: CASSLGEWRGSSYEQYF. Together with reference TRBV28 and TRBJ2-7, the CDR3 gives the full variable domain: DVKVTQSSRYLVKRTGEKVFLECVQDMDHENMFWYRQDPGLGLRLIYFSYDVKMKEKGDIPEGYSVSREKKERFSLILESASTNQTSMYLCASSLGEWRGSSYEQYFGPGTRLTVT.

Here the CDR3 DNA reads TGTGCCAGCAGCCCCCAGGGGGCAGGCTACAATGAGCAGTTCTTC. Protein product: CASSPQGAGYNEQFF. The V and J genes are TRBV7-9 and TRBJ2-1, with 8 bases fitting TRBD1. The CDR3 extends over 15 amino acids. Germline V lookup: CDR1 SEHNR, CDR2 FQNEAQ (reference sequence). V was pared by 5 bases and J by 3 bases, with 6 bases of the junction left unmatched.

The chain joins TRBV5-1 to TRBJ2-3, with a possible D match to TRBD1 (6 bases). Germline V CDR1 and CDR2: SGHRS, YFSETQ. Between the trimmed V and J ends, which lost 4 bases and 0 bases, there was a span of 15 bases. The CDR3 loop spans 16 amino acids. CDR3 region: CASSQGQPTSTDTQYF. The CDR3 DNA is TGCGCCAGCAGCCAAGGACAGCCTACTAGCACAGATACGCAGTATTTT. The full variable domain, its missing parts supplied by reference TRBV5-1 and TRBJ2-3, is KAGVTQTPRYLIKTRGQQVTLSCSPISGHRSVSWYQQTPGQGLQFLFEYFSETQRNKGNFPGRFSGRQFSNSRSEMNVSTLELGDSALYLCASSQGQPTSTDTQYFGPGTRLTVL.

This clone appeared many times. Other DNA sequences in this sample translate to the same CDR3. The chain carries TRBV29-1 and TRBJ1-2; D gene uncertain. V was pared by 7 bases and J by 0 bases, with 12 bases between. The CDR3 sequence is 13 residues long. Germline V gene data show CDR1 as SQVTM and CDR2 as ANQGSEA. CDR3 protein: CSAYRQTNYGYTF. CDR3 coding DNA: TGCAGCGCATACAGACAAACTAACTATGGCTACACCTTC.

The chain has TRBV28 and TRBJ2-7; 7 nucleotides align to TRBD2. V gave up 8 bases and J gave up 1 base; unmatched junction bases: 8. CDR3 length equals 14 residues. Germline values: CDR1 MDHEN, CDR2 SYDVKM. Here the CDR3 reads CASSNPGLSYEQYF. For the CDR3, the DNA is TGTGCCAGCTCGAACCCGGGACTATCCTACGAGCAGTACTTC.

This clone was recorded once. In DNA form, the CDR3 reads TGTGCCAGCAGTCTAGGTGGTGTACTCACTGAAGCTTTCTTT. This codes for CASSLGGVLTEAFF. V is TRBV28 and J is TRBJ1-1, with D hard to call. Germline CDR1 is MDHEN and CDR2 is SYDVKM. V was shortened by 5 bases and J by 4 bases, with 14 bases between the two germline ends. The CDR3 consists of 14 residues.

The chain is built from TRBV2 and TRBJ2-1, with 9 positions matching TRBD2. The germline CDR1 and CDR2 sequences are SNHLY and FYNNEI. The V segment lost 2 bases and the J segment 4 bases; nucleotides outside the gene matches: 9. This CDR3 is built from 17 residues. Here the CDR3 reads CASSEMVLAGFYNEQFF. The DNA of the CDR3 is TGTGCCAGCAGTGAAATGGTTCTAGCGGGGTTTTACAATGAGCAGTTCTTC. Full variable domain (outside the CDR3, taken from reference TRBV2 and TRBJ2-1): EPEVTQTPSHQVTQMGQEVILRCVPISNHLYFYWYRQILGQKVEFLVSFYNNEISEKSEIFDDQFSVERPDGSNFTLKIRSTKLEDSAMYFCASSEMVLAGFYNEQFFGPGTRLTVL.

This chain uses TRBV29-1 with TRBJ2-5, with a possible D match to TRBD2 (6 bases). The DNA end lines up better with TRBJ2-7; the J call may be wrong. Germline CDR1 is SQVTM and CDR2 is ANQGSEA. The CDR3 extends over 12 amino acids. The CDR3 coding sequence is TGCAGCGTTGAGGGACTTTCCTACGAGCAGTACTTC. Translating it yields CSVEGLSYEQYF.

The chain combines TRBV28 with TRBJ1-2; the match to TRBD1 covers 9 bases. Germline V gene sequence: CDR1 MDHEN, CDR2 SYDVKM. The V gene end was trimmed by 5 bases and the J gene end by 5 bases; junction bases not matched to a gene: 3. The CDR3 runs to 13 residues. CDR3 sequence reads: CASSIGQGYGYTF. The CDR3 DNA reads as TGTGCCAGCAGTATCGGACAGGGGTATGGCTACACCTTC.

This clone was detected only a few times. The chain has TRBV2 and TRBJ1-5; the D gene is possibly TRBD1 (6 bases). V was shortened by 7 bases and J by 1 base, with 8 bases between the two germline ends. Germline loops: CDR1 SNHLY, CDR2 FYNNEI. The CDR3 is 13 residues long. CDR3: CASKGQSNQPQHF. The CDR3 nucleotides are TGTGCCAGCAAAGGACAGAGCAATCAGCCCCAGCATTTT.

V and J are TRBV5-1 and TRBJ2-1; TRBD2 matches 9 bases. The germline V gene encodes CDR1 SGHRS and CDR2 YFSETQ. After removal of 2 bases from V and 6 bases from J, the junction contained 15 bases not matched to a gene. The CDR3 runs 18 residues. The CDR3 spells CASSLLAGGQITRNEQFF. The CDR3 nucleotides read TGCGCCAGCAGCTTACTAGCGGGCGGCCAAATCACCCGCAATGAGCAGTTCTTC.

The chain has TRBV28 and TRBJ2-5, with D possibly matching TRBD1 (6 bases). Trimming pared 6 bases from V and 2 bases from J, leaving 13 bases between. The length of the CDR3 is 14 residues. Germline assignment: CDR1 MDHEN and CDR2 SYDVKM. The CDR3: CASRDTGWQETQYF. DNA for the CDR3: TGTGCCAGCAGAGATACAGGGTGGCAAGAGACCCAGTACTTC. Full variable domain (missing parts from reference TRBV28 and TRBJ2-5): DVKVTQSSRYLVKRTGEKVFLECVQDMDHENMFWYRQDPGLGLRLIYFSYDVKMKEKGDIPEGYSVSREKKERFSLILESASTNQTSMYLCASRDTGWQETQYFGPGTRLLVL.

The V call is TRBV27, the J call TRBJ1-2; D possibly corresponds to TRBD1 (5 bases). Between the trimmed V and J ends, which lost 8 bases and 1 base, there was a span of 11 bases. This CDR3 has 13 residues. Germline-derived CDR1 and CDR2 are MNHEY and SMNVEV (reference sequence). The CDR3 DNA sequence: TGTGCCAGCCCCCCAAGGGGTAACTATGGCTACACCTTC. It is translated as CASPPRGNYGYTF.

Turning to this clone: The sample holds other DNA sequences that translate to the same CDR3. CDR3 nucleotides: TGTGCCAGCAGTGACTCCTATCAGCCCCAGCATTTT. Translated, it gives CASSDSYQPQHF. The V and J genes are TRBV2 and TRBJ1-5; D unclear. CDR3 size: 12 residues. With 3 bases removed from V and 5 bases from J, the gap between germline ends came to 5 bases. Germline values: CDR1 SNHLY, CDR2 FYNNEI. The whole variable domain, remainder taken from reference TRBV2 and TRBJ1-5, is EPEVTQTPSHQVTQMGQEVILRCVPISNHLYFYWYRQILGQKVEFLVSFYNNEISEKSEIFDDQFSVERPDGSNFTLKIRSTKLEDSAMYFCASSDSYQPQHFGDGTRLSIL.